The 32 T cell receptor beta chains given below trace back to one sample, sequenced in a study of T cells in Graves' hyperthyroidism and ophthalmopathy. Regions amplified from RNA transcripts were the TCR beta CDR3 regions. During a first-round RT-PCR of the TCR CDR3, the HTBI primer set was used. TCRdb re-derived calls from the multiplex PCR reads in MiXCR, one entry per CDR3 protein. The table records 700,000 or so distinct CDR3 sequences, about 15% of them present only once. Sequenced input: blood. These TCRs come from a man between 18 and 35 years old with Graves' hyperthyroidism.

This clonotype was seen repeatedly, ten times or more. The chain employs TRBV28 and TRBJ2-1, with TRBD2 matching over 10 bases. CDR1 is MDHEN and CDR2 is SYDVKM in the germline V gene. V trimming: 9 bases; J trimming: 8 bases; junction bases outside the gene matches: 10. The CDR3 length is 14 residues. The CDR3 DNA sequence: TGTGCCAGGAAGCGGGAGGGAGGCTTCGATGAGCAGTTCTTC. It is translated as CARKREGGFDEQFF.

Here the CDR3 reads CASSLDKDRATDTQYF. Here the CDR3 DNA reads TGTGCCAGCAGCTTAGATAAGGACAGGGCTACAGATACGCAGTATTTT. The rearrangement joins TRBV11-3 to TRBJ2-3; TRBD1 agrees at 8 bases. V was pared by 0 bases and J by 3 bases, with 5 bases of the junction left unmatched. CDR1 and CDR2 (germline): SGHNT, YENEEA. The CDR3 sequence is 16 residues long.

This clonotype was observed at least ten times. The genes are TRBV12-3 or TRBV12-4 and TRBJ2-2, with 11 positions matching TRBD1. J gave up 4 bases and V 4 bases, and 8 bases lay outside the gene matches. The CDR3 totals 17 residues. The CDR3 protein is CASSYYRDRGSTGELFF. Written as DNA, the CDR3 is TGTGCCAGCAGTTACTACCGGGACAGGGGGTCCACCGGGGAGCTGTTTTTT.

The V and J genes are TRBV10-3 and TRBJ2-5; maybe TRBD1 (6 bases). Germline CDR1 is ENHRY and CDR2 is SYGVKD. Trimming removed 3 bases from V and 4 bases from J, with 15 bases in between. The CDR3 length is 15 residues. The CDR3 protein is CAISEVQGQGETQYF. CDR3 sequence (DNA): TGTGCCATCAGTGAAGTACAGGGCCAGGGAGAGACCCAGTACTTC.

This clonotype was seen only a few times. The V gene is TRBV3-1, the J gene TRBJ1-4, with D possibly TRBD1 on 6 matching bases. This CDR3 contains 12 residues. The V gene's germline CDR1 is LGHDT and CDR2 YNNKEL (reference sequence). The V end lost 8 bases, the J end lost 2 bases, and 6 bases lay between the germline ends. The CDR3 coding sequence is TGTGCCAGCGGACAGACTAATGAAAAACTGTTTTTT. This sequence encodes CASGQTNEKLFF.

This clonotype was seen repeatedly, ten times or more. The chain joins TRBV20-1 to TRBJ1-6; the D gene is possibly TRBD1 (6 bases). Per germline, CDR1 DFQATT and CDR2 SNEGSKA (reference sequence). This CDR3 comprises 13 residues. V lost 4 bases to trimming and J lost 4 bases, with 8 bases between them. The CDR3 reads CSAIRGYNSPLHF. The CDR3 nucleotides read TGCAGTGCTATCAGGGGTTATAATTCACCCCTCCACTTT.

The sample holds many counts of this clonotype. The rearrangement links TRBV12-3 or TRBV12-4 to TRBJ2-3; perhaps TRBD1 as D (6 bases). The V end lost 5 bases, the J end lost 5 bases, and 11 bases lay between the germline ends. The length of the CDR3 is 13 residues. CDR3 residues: CASSIQGKDTQYF. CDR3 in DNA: TGTGCCAGCAGTATCCAGGGGAAAGATACGCAGTATTTT.

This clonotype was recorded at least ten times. CDR3 DNA sequence: TGCAGTGCAACGACTAGCGGGAGTGAGTCCTACAATGAGCAGTTCTTC. Encoded protein: CSATTSGSESYNEQFF. The chain couples TRBV20-1 to TRBJ2-1, with 12 nucleotides matching TRBD2. The CDR3 is made up of 16 amino acids. V shed 6 bases, J shed 1 base, and the junction held 7 bases outside the gene matches. Germline V CDR1 and CDR2: DFQATT, SNEGSKA (reference sequence).

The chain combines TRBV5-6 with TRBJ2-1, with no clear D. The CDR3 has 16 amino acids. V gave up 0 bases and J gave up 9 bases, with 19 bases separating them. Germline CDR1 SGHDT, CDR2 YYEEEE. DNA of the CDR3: TGTGCCAGCAGCTTGGTTGAGGACCTAGGTTGGGGTGAGCAGTTCTTC. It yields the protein CASSLVEDLGWGEQFF.

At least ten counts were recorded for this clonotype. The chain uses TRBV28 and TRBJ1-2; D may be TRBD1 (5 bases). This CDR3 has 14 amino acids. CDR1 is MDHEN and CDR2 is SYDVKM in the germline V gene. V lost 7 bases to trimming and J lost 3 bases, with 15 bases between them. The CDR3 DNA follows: TGTGCCAGCAACCAGGGTGGGGGTGACTATGGCTACACCTTC. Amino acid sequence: CASNQGGGDYGYTF.

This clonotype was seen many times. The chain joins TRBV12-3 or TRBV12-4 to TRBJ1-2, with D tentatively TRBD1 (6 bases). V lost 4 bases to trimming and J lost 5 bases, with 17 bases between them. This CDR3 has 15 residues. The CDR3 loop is CASSSTLGAAYGYTF. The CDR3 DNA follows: TGTGCCAGCAGTTCCACCTTGGGGGCAGCTTATGGCTACACCTTC.

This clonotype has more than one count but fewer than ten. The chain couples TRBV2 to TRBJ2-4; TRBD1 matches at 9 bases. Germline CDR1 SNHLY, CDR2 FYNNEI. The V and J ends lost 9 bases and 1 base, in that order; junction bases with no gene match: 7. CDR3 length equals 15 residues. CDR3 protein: CASQQGALAKNIQYF. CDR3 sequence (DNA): TGTGCCAGTCAACAGGGGGCGCTTGCCAAAAACATTCAGTACTTC. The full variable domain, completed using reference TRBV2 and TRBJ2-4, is EPEVTQTPSHQVTQMGQEVILRCVPISNHLYFYWYRQILGQKVEFLVSFYNNEISEKSEIFDDQFSVERPDGSNFTLKIRSTKLEDSAMYFCASQQGALAKNIQYFGAGTRLSVL.

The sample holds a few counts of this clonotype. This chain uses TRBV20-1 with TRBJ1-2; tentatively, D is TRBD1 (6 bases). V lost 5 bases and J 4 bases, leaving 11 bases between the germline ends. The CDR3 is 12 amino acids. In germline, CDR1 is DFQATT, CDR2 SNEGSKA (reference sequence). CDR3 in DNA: TGCAGTGCTTCGACAGGCCTCTATGGCTACACCTTC. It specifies CSASTGLYGYTF.

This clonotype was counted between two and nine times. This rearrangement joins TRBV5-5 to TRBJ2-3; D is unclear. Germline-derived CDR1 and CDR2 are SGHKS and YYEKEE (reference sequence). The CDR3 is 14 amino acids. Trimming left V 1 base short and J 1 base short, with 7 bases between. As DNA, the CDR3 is TGTGCCAGCAGCTTGATAGTTGGCACAGATACGCAGTATTTT. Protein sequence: CASSLIVGTDTQYF. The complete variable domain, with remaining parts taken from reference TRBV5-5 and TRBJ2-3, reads DAGVTQSPTHLIKTRGQQVTLRCSPISGHKSVSWYQQVLGQGPQFIFQYYEKEERGRGNFPDRFSARQFPNYSSELNVNALLLGDSALYLCASSLIVGTDTQYFGPGTRLTVL.

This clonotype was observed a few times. Here the CDR3 reads CASSQTGAGVPPGDEQFF. DNA of the CDR3: TGTGCCAGCAGCCAGACTGGGGCGGGAGTGCCCCCTGGGGATGAGCAGTTCTTC. The chain links TRBV7-2 to TRBJ2-1; 7 nucleotides align to TRBD2. This CDR3 has 18 residues. Trimming cost V 5 bases and J 8 bases; bases outside gene matches: 21. The germline CDR1 and CDR2 sequences are SGHTA and FQGNSA.

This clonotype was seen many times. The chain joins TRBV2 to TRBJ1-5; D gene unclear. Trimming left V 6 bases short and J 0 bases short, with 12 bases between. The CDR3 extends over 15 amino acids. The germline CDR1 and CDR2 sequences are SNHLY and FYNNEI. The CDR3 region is CASSVTPYSNQPQHF. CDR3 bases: TGTGCCAGCAGCGTGACACCGTATAGCAATCAGCCCCAGCATTTT.

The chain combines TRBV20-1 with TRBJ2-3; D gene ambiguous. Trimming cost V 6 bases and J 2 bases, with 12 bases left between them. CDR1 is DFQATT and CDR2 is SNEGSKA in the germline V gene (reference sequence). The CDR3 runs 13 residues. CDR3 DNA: TGCAGTGCCTCTGGGCAGCTCACAGATACGCAGTATTTT. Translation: CSASGQLTDTQYF.

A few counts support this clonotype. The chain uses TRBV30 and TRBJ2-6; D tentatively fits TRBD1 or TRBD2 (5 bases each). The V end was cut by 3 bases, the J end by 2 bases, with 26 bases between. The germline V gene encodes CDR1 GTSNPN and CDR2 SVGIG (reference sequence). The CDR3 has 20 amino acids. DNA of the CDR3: TGTGCCTGGAGGGTCCGGGGCAGTTCAAGGATTCGGGCTGGGGCCAACGTCCTGACTTTC. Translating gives CAWRVRGSSRIRAGANVLTF.

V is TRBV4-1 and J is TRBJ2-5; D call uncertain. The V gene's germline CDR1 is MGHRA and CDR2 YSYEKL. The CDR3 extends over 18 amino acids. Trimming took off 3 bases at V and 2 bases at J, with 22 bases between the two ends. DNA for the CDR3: TGCGCCAGCAGCCATGGCCTTCTCGCATATCTGGGTCAAGAGACCCAGTACTTC. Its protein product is CASSHGLLAYLGQETQYF.

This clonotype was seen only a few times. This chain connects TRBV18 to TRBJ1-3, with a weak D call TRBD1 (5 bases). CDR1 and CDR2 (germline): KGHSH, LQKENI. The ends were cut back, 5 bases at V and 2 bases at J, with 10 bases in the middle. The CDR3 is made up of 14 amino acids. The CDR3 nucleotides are TGTGCCAGCTCAGCGACAGAACCTGGAAACACCATATATTTT. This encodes CASSATEPGNTIYF.

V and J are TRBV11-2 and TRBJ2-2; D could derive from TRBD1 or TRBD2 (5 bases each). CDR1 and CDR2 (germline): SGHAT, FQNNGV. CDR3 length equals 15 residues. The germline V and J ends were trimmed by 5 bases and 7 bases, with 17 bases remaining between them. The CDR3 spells CASSPRIRDDGELFF. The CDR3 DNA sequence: TGTGCCAGCAGCCCGAGGATCAGGGACGACGGGGAGCTGTTTTTT.

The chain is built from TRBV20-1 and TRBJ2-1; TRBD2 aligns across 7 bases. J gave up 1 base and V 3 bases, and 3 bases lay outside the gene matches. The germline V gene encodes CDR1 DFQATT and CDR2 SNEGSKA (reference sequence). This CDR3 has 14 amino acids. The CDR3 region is CSARVAGSYNEQFF. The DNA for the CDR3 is TGCAGTGCTAGGGTAGCGGGTTCCTACAATGAGCAGTTCTTC.

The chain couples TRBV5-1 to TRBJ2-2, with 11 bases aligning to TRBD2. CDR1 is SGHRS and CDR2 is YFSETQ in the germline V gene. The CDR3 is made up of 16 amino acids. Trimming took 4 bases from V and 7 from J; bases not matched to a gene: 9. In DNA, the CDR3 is TGCGCCAGCAGCCGCCATAGCGGGAGGGCCGTCGGGGAGCTGTTTTTT. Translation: CASSRHSGRAVGELFF.

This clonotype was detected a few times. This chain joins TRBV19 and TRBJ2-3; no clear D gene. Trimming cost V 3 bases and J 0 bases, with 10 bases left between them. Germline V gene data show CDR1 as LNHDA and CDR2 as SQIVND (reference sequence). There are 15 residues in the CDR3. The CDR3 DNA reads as TGTGCCAGTAGTATGTTAACGGTAAGCACAGATACGCAGTATTTT. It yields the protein CASSMLTVSTDTQYF.

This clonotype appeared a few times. The CDR3 sequence: CASSGTSGNYQETQYF. As DNA, the CDR3 is TGTGCCAGCAGCGGCACTAGCGGGAATTACCAAGAGACCCAGTACTTC. V usage is TRBV5-4 and J usage is TRBJ2-5; 10 bases are a match to TRBD2. This CDR3 spans 16 amino acids. Germline CDR1 is SGHNT and CDR2 is YYREEE (reference sequence). J lost 0 bases, V lost 4 bases, and 6 bases had no gene match.

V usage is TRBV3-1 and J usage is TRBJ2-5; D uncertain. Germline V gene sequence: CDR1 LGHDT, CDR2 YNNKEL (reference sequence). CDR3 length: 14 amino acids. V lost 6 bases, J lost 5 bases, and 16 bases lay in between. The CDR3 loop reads CASRPDLPEETQYF. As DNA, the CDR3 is TGTGCCAGCAGACCAGACTTGCCCGAGGAGACCCAGTACTTC.

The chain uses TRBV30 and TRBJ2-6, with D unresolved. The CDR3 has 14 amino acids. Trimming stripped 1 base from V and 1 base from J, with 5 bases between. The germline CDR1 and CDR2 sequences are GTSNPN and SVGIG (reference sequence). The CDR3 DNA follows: TGTGCCTGGAGTGAGCGATCTGGGGCCAACGTCCTGACTTTC. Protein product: CAWSERSGANVLTF. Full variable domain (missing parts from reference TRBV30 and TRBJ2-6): SQTIHQWPATLVQPVGSPLSLECTVEGTSNPNLYWYRQAAGRGLQLLFYSVGIGQISSEVPQNLSASRPQDRQFILSSKKLLLSDSGFYLCAWSERSGANVLTFGAGSRLTVL.

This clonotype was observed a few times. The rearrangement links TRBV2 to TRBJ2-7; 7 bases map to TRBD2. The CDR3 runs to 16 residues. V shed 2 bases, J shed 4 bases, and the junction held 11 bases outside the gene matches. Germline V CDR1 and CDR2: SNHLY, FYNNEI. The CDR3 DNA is TGTGCCAGCAGTGAAATGGCTGGCGGGAGCCGATACGAGCAGTACTTC. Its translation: CASSEMAGGSRYEQYF.

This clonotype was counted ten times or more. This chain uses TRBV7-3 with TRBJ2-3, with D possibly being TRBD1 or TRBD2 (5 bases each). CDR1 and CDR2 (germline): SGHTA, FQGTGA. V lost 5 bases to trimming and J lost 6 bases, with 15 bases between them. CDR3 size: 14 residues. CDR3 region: CASSLDRGGDTQYF. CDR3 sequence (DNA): TGTGCCAGCAGCCTTGACAGAGGCGGGGATACGCAGTATTTT. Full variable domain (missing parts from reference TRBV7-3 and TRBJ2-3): GAGVSQTPSNKVTEKGKYVELRCDPISGHTALYWYRQSLGQGPEFLIYFQGTGAADDSGLPNDRFFAVRPEGSVSTLKIQRTERGDSAVYLCASSLDRGGDTQYFGPGTRLTVL.

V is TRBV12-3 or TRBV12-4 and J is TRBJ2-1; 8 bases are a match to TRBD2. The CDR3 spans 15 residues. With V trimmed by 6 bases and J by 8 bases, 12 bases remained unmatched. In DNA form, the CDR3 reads TGTGCCAGCAGCAAACCGGGACTAGACTCGGATGAGCAGTTCTTC. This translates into CASSKPGLDSDEQFF.

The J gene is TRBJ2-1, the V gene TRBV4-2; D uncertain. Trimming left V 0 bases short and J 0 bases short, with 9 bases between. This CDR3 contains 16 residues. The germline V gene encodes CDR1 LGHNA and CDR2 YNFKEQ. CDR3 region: CASSQDWQSSYNEQFF. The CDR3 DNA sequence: TGTGCCAGCAGCCAAGATTGGCAGAGCTCCTACAATGAGCAGTTCTTC.

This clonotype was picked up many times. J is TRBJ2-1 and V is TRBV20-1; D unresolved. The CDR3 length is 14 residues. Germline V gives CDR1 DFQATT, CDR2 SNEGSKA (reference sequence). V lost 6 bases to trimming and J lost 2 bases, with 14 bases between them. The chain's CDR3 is CSASQAATYNEQFF. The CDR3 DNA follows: TGCAGTGCCAGTCAGGCGGCGACCTACAATGAGCAGTTCTTC.